This TCR beta chain comes out of a study of T cell responses to AZD1222 COVID-19 vaccine (TCRdb year 2021). Broadly, across the study: AZD1222 recipients whose second dose came at about 4 weeks and those whose second dose came at about 12 weeks were combined into one group, since spike-specific TCR depth and breadth did not differ between the two schedules. A total of around 240 trial participants underwent TCR sequencing, of whom 200 to 220 received two doses of AZD1222 and roughly 25 received two doses of the MenACWY control vaccine. Trial participants were enrolled into age subgroups of 18-55, 56-69 and 70-plus years, which contained roughly 150, 30 and 60 TCR-sequenced participants, respectively.

Here is what the overall study found, with its caveats: No day 14 peak-response samples were available, so repertoires were characterized only after the peak T cell response. Most participants were white British and females outnumbered males, and the authors suggested that clonal diversity may have been underestimated. Only five or six AZD1222 recipients were SARS-CoV-2 seropositive at baseline, limiting conclusions about previously exposed vaccinees. Vaccine-associated CD4 TCRs spanned the whole spike protein, with dominant responses in regions 160-218 and 743-854. After two AZD1222 doses, both the breadth and the depth of spike-specific TCRs were significantly higher than at day 0 and than in MenACWY recipients. The 56-69-year group was small, and its depth increase did not reach significance, likely because of low power. Nearly half of unique spike-specific TCRs reportedly recognized epitopes outside regions mutated in the B.1.351 and B.1.1.7 variants.

The CDR3 regions of human TCRbeta chains were analyzed by immunosequencing. As for how the authors treated the data: TCRs in the repertoires were matched against a reference library of SARS-CoV-2-specific TCRs that had been generated with the MIRA antigen-specificity platform. Breadth was defined as the fraction of unique TCRs that were SARS-CoV-2-associated. Depth was defined as the fraction of total T cells that were SARS-CoV-2-associated. Each spike-specific TCR was assigned to its reactive spike region and to a CD4 or CD8 class using the MIRA data. Log10-transformed breadth and depth values were compared by one-way ANOVA with Sidak's multiple comparisons tests. TCRdb took over this immuneACCESS table, retaining in-frame rearrangements with V and J assigned. Such tables are incomplete; in checked studies, under half of the missing clones stem from an unresolved V gene, and the remainder is unexplained. Clone size and the V and J calls come from that table; the DNA yielded D and trimming. The sample records about 130,000 clones, about 93% of which are singletons. About 5% of the sample lies in the top ten.

Taken from the germline V gene, the CDR1 and CDR2 loops are LGHNA and YNFKEQ. A distance of 9 bases separates the germline ends of V and J, which lose 0 bases and 4 bases respectively. Taken from cysteine to phenylalanine, the CDR3 has 14 residues. Of all the DNA, just the CDR3 is kept, 42 bases in frame from base 1. As for this clone: The specificity of this receptor is unknown. The record has no base qualities; no much larger clone is one base away.

The time point label on this specimen signifies: baseline before first vaccination. The vaccinee samples were drawn from two UK trials, COV001 and COV002, one of which was a single-blind randomized controlled phase 2/3 trial testing AZD1222 (ChAdOx1 nCoV-19) in healthy adults. Trial participant PBMC samples were collected at day 0 and day 28 after the second dose for TCRbeta chain sequencing. Material: peripheral blood, obtained on day 0 of AZD1222 vaccination. The V and J genes are TRBV4-2 and TRBJ1-1; the D region possibly corresponds to TRBD1 (5 bases align). The clonotype comes from an adult in good health. The CDR3 region: CASSQDPQGTEAFF. The DNA is TGTGCCAGCAGCCAAGATCCGCAGGGCACTGAAGCTTTCTTT.